The sequence of this T cell receptor beta chain was determined in a study of PD-L1 blockade in urothelial cancer. A remark on this clone: Antigen: not known.

Whole-study results and caveats: At 3 weeks on treatment, tumor-associated clones expanded more with durable benefit.

There are 15 residues in the CDR3. V lost 6 bases to trimming and J lost 8 bases; unmatched junction nucleotides: 7. Germline V gene data show CDR1 as SNHLY and CDR2 as FYNNEI. Time point noted: peripheral blood 6 weeks after treatment start. The data were produced by immunoSEQ multiplex PCR, yet TCRdb's version contains in-frame clones alone and is incomplete. The table shows 90,000 to 130,000 clones, with around 90% occurring only once. This chain joins TRBV2 and TRBJ2-1; 13 bases agree with TRBD2. This clonotype was obtained from a man aged 60 to 75 with urothelial cancer. Material: PBMCs, obtained around atezolizumab (anti-PD-L1) treatment. Here the CDR3 DNA reads TGTGCCAGCAGCCCTACTAGCGGGGGGGCCCATGAGCAGTTCTTC. Amino acids: CASSPTSGGAHEQFF.